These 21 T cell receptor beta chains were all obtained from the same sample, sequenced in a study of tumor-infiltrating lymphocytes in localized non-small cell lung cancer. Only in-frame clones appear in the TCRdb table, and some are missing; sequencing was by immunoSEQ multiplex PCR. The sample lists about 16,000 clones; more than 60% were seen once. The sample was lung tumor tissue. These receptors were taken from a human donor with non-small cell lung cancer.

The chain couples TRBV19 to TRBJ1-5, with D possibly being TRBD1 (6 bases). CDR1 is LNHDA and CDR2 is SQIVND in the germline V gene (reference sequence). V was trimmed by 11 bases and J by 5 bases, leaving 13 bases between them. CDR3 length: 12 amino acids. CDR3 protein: CAGGGQDQPQHF. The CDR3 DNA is TGTGCCGGTGGGGGGCAGGATCAGCCCCAGCATTTT.

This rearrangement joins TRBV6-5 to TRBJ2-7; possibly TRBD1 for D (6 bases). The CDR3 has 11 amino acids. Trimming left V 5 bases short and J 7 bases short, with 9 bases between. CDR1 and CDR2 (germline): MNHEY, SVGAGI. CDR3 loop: CASSGQIEQYF. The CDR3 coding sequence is TGTGCCAGCAGTGGACAGATTGAGCAGTACTTC.

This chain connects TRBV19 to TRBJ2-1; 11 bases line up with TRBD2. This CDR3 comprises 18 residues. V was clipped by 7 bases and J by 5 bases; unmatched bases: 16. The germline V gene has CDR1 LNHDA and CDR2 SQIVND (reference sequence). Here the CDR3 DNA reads TGTGCCAGTACCCTACAGGGTGGTGGACTAGCGGGTCACAATGAGCAGTTCTTC. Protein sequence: CASTLQGGGLAGHNEQFF.

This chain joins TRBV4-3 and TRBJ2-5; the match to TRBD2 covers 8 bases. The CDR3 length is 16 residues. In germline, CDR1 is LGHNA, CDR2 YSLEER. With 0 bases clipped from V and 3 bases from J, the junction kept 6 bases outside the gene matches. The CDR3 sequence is CASSQDFGLAEETQYF. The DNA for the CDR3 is TGCGCCAGCAGCCAAGATTTCGGACTAGCAGAAGAGACCCAGTACTTC.

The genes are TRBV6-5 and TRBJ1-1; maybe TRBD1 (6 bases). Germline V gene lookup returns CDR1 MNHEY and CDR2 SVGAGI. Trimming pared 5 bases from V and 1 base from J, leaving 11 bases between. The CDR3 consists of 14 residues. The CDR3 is CASSSLTGNTEAFF. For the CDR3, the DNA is TGTGCCAGCAGTAGTCTGACAGGGAACACTGAAGCTTTCTTT.

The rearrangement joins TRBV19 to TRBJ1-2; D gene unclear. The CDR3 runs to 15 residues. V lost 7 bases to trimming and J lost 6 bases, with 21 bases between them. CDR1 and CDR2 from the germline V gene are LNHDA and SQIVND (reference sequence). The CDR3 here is CASNSPAPGEDGYTF. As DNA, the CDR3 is TGTGCCAGTAACTCCCCGGCCCCCGGCGAGGATGGCTACACCTTC. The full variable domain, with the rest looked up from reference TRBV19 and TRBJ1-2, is DGGITQSPKYLFRKEGQNVTLSCEQNLNHDAMYWYRQDPGQGLRLIYYSQIVNDFQKGDIAEGYSVSREKKESFPLTVTSAQKNPTAFYLCASNSPAPGEDGYTFGSGTRLTVV.

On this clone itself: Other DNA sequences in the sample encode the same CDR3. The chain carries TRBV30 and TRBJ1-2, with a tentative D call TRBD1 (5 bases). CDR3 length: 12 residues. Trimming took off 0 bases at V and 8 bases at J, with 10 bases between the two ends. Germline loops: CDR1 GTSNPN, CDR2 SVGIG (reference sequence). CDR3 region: CAWSVGAAGYTF. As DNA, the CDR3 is TGTGCCTGGAGTGTAGGGGCTGCCGGCTACACCTTC.

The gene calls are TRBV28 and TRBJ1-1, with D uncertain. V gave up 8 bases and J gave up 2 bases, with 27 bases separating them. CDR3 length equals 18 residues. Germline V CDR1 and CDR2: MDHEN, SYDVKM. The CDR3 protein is CASDGGVGKGLSNTEAFF. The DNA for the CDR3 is TGTGCCAGCGATGGCGGGGTTGGAAAGGGCCTCTCTAACACTGAAGCTTTCTTT.

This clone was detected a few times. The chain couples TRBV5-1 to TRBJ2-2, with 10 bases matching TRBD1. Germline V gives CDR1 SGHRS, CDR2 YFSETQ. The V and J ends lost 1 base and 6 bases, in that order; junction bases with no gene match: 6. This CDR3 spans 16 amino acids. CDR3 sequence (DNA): TGCGCCAGCAGCTTGTATTCCGGGACAGGGGCCGGGGAGCTGTTTTTT. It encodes CASSLYSGTGAGELFF.

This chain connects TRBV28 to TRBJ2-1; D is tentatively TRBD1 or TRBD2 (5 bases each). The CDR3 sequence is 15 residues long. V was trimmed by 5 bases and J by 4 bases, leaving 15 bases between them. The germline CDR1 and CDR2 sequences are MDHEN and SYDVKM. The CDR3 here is CASSPSGQGYNEQFF. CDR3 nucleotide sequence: TGTGCCAGCAGTCCCTCGGGGCAGGGTTACAATGAGCAGTTCTTC.

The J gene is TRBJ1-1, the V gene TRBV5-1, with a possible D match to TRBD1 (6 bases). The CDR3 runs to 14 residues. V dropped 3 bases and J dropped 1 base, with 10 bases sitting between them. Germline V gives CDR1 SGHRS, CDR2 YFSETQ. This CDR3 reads CASSSGQPNTEAFF. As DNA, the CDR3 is TGCGCCAGCAGCTCGGGACAACCGAACACTGAAGCTTTCTTT.

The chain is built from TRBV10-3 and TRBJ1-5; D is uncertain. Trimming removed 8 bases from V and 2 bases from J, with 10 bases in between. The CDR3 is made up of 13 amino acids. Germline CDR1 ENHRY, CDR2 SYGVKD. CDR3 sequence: CAIAVGRNQPQHF. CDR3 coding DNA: TGTGCCATCGCGGTTGGGCGCAATCAGCCCCAGCATTTT.

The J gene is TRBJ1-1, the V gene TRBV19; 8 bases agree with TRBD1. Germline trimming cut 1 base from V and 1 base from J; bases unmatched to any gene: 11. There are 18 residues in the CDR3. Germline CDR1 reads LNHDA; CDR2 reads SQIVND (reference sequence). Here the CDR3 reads CASSIGGGRGLRNTEAFF. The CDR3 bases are TGTGCCAGTAGTATAGGGGGGGGCAGGGGGCTCCGGAACACTGAAGCTTTCTTT.

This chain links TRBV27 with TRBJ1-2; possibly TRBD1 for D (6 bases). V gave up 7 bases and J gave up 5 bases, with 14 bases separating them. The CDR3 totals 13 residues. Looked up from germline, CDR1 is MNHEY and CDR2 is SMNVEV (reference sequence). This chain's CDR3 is CASKQRTAYGYTF. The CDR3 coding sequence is TGTGCCAGCAAGCAAAGGACAGCTTATGGCTACACCTTC.

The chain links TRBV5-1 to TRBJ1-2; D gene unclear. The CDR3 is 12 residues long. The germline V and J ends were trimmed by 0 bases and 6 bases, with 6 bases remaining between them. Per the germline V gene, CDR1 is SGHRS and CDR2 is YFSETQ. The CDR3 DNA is TGCGCCAGCAGCTTGGCTTCCGATGGCTACACCTTC. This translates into CASSLASDGYTF.

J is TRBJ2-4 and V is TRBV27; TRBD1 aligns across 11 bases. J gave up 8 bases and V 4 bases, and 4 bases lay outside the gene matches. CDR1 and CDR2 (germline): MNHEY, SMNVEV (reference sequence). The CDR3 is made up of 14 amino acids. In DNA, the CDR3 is TGTGCCAGCAGTTCCGGACAGGGGGCGCACATTCAGTACTTC. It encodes CASSSGQGAHIQYF.

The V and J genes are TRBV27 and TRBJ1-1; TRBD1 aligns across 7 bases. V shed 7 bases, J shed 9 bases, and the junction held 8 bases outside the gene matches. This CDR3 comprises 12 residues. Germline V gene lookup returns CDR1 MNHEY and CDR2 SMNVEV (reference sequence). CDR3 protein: CASIEAGQKAFF. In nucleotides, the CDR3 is TGTGCCAGCATTGAAGCGGGACAGAAAGCTTTCTTT.

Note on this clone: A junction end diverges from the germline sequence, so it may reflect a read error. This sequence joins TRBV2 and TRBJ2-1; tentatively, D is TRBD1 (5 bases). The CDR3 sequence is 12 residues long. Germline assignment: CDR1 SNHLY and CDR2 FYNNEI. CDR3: CASRPLGQGPVF. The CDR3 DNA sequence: TGTGCCAGCAGGCCCTTGGGCCAGGGTCCAGTCTTC. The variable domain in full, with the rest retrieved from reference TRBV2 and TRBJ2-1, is EPEVTQTPSHQVTQMGQEVILRCVPISNHLYFYWYRQILGQKVEFLVSFYNNEISEKSEIFDDQFSVERPDGSNFTLKIRSTKLEDSAMYFCASRPLGQGPVFGPGTRLTVL.

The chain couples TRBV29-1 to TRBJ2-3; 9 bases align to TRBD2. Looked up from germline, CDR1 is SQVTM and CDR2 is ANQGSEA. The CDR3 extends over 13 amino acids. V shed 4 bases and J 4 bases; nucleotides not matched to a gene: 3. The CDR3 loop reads CSVVGGGADTQYF. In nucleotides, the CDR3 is TGCAGCGTTGTGGGCGGGGGGGCAGATACGCAGTATTTT.

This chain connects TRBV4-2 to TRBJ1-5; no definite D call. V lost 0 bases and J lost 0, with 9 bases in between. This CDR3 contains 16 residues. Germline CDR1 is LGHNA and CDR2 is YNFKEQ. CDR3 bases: TGTGCCAGCAGCCAAGACTACAGCCTTAGCAATCAGCCCCAGCATTTT. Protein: CASSQDYSLSNQPQHF.

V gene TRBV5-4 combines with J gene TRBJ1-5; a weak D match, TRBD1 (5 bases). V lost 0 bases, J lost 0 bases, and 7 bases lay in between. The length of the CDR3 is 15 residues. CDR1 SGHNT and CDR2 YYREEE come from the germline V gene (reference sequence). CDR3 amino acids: CASSLGGDSNQPQHF. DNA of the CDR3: TGTGCCAGCAGCTTGGGGGGGGATAGCAATCAGCCCCAGCATTTT.